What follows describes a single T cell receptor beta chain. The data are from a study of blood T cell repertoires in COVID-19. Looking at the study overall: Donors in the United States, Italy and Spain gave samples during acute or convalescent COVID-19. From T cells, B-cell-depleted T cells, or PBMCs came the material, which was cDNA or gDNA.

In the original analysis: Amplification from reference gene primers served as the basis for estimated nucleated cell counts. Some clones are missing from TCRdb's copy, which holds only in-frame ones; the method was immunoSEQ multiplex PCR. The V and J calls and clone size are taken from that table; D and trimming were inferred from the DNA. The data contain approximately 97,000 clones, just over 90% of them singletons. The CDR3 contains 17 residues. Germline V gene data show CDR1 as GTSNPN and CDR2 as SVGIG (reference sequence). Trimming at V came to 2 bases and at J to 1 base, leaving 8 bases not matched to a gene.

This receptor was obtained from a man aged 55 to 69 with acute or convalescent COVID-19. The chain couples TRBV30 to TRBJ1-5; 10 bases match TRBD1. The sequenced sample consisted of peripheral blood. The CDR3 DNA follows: TGTGCCTGGAGTCGGGACAGGGGATCCGTGAGCAATCAGCCCCAGCATTTT. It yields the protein CAWSRDRGSVSNQPQHF.